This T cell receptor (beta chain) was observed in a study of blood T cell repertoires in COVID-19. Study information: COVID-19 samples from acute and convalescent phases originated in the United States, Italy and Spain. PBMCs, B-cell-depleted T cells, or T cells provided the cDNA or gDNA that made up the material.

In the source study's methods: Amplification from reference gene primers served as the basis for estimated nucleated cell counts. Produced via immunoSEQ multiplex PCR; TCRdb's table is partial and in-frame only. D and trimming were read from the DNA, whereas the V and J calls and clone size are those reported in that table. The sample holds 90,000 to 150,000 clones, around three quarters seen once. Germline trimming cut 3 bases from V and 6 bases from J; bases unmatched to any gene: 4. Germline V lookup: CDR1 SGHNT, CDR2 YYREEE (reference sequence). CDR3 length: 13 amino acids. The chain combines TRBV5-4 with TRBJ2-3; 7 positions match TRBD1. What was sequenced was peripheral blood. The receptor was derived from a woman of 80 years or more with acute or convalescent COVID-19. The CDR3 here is CASSYTGEDTQYF. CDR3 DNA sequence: TGTGCCAGCAGCTACACAGGGGAGGATACGCAGTATTTT.